This T cell receptor beta chain was sequenced in a study of early T cells in non-severe SARS-CoV-2 infection. Across the whole study: Sequencing was performed on bulk RNA from unsorted whole blood, leaving chains unpaired.

This clonotype came up a few times. Its antigen remains unidentified. Regarding the study as a whole: VDJdb matching favored anti-spike CD8 responses, missing private and CD4 specificities.

Unique molecular identifiers were added to individual cDNA molecules. TCRdb fed the 5' RACE reads into MiXCR, producing one record per CDR3 protein. Of around 70,000 distinct CDR3 sequences detected, 8% to 9.5% appear once; the ten largest clones hold 3.2%. CDR1 is SGHNT and CDR2 is YYREEE in the germline V gene (reference sequence). V gave up 2 bases and J gave up 1 base, with 12 bases separating them. The CDR3 sequence is 15 residues long. V and J are TRBV5-4 and TRBJ1-1; tentative D call: TRBD1 (5 bases). The sample comprised whole blood. The sequence was collected from an adult who was a healthcare worker with PCR-confirmed SARS-CoV-2 infection or an uninfected control (not recorded which). DNA of the CDR3: TGTGCCAGCAGCTTAATGCAGGGAGGGAACACTGAAGCTTTCTTT. Protein sequence: CASSLMQGGNTEAFF.